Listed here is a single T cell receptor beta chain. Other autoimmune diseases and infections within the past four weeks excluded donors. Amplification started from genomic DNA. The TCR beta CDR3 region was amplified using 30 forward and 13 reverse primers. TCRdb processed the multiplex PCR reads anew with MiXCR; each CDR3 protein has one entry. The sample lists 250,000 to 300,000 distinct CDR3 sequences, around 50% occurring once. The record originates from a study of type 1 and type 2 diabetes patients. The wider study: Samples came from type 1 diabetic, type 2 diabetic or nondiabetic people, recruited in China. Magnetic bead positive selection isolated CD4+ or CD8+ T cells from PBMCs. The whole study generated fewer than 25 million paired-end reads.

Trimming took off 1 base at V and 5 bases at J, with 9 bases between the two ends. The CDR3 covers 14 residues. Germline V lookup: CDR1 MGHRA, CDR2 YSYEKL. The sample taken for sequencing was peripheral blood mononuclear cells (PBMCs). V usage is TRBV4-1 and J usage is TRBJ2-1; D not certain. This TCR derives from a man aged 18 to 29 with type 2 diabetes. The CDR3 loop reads CASSQGVAHNEQFF. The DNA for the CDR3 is TGCGCCAGCAGCCAAGGGGTGGCCCACAATGAGCAGTTCTTC.